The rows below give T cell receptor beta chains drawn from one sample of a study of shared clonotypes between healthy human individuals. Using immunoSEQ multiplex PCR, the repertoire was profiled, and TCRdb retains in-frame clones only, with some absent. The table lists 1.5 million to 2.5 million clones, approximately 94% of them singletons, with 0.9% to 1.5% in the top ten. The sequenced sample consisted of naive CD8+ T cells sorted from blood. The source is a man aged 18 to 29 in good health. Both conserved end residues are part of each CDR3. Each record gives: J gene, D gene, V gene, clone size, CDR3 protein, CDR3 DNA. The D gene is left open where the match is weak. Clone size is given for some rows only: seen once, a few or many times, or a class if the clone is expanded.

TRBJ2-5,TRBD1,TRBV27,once,CASCWTGGAQETQYF,TGTGCCAGCTGCTGGACAGGGGGAGCGCAAGAGACCCAGTACTTC
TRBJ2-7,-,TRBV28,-,CATKGGRQGSYEQYF,TGTGCCACCAAGGGGGGGCGGCAGGGGAGCTACGAGCAGTACTTC
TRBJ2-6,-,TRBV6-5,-,CASSKGLTPNVLTF,TGTGCCAGCAGTAAGGGACTGACCCCCAACGTCCTGACTTTC
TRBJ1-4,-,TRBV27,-,CASSPLGAGEKLFF,TGTGCCAGCAGTCCCCTGGGGGCGGGGGAAAAACTGTTTTTT
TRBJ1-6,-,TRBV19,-,CASSTETAIYNSPLHF,TGTGCCAGTAGTACCGAAACAGCCATCTATAATTCACCCCTCCACTTT
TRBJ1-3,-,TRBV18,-,CASSPGATTPGNTIYF,TGTGCCAGCTCACCAGGGGCGACGACGCCTGGAAACACCATATATTTT
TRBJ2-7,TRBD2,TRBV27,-,CASSSPGTSGGYSYEQYF,TGTGCCAGCAGTTCCCCCGGGACTAGCGGGGGTTACTCCTACGAGCAGTACTTC
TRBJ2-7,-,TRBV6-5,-,CASSYFGQGKYEQYF,TGTGCCAGCAGTTACTTTGGGCAGGGTAAATACGAGCAGTACTTC
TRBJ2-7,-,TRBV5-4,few,CASSLEGHEQYF,TGTGCCAGCAGCTTGGAAGGCCACGAGCAGTACTTC
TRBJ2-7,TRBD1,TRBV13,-,CASSDTSGGFAYEQYF,TGTGCCAGCAGCGATACCTCAGGGGGTTTCGCCTACGAGCAGTACTTC
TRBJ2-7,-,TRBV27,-,CATIGGANNEQYF,TGTGCCACCATTGGAGGGGCGAATAACGAGCAGTACTTC
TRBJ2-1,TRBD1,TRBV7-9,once,CASSLGTGSPSTYNEQFF,TGTGCCAGCAGCTTAGGGACAGGGTCCCCTTCTACCTACAATGAGCAGTTCTTC
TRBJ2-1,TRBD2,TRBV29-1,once,CSVERFAGDEQFF,TGCAGCGTTGAAAGGTTCGCGGGGGATGAGCAGTTCTTC
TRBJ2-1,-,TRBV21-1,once,CASIPARSSYNEQFF,TGTGCCAGCATCCCAGCGCGAAGCTCCTACAATGAGCAGTTCTTC